What follows are 26 T cell receptor beta chains derived from one specimen sequenced in a study of T cells in Graves' hyperthyroidism and ophthalmopathy. The investigators amplified TCR beta CDR3 regions from RNA transcripts. During a first-round RT-PCR of the TCR CDR3, the HTBI primer set was used. TCRdb fed the multiplex PCR reads into MiXCR, producing one record per CDR3 protein. The table shows about 500,000 distinct CDR3 sequences, with 15% to 20% occurring only once. Input material: blood. The origin of the receptors is a young woman with Graves' ophthalmopathy.

This clonotype has a handful of counts. The chain combines TRBV28 with TRBJ1-6, with 7 bases identical to TRBD1. V gave up 4 bases and J gave up 9 bases; unmatched junction bases: 0. The CDR3 covers 12 residues. Germline values: CDR1 MDHEN, CDR2 SYDVKM. The CDR3 coding sequence is TGTGCCAGCAGTTACAGGGGTTCACCCCTCCACTTT. Encoded protein: CASSYRGSPLHF.

This clonotype has ten or more counts. The J gene is TRBJ2-7, the V gene TRBV6-1; D gene uncertain. This CDR3 is 11 amino acids long. V gave up 3 bases and J gave up 4 bases, with 4 bases separating them. Germline loops: CDR1 MNHNS, CDR2 SASEGT. In DNA, the CDR3 is TGTGCCAGCAGTGATCCGTACGAGCAGTACTTC. This sequence encodes CASSDPYEQYF.

This clonotype appeared many times. The V call is TRBV20-1, the J call TRBJ2-1, with unresolved D. Germline V gene sequence: CDR1 DFQATT, CDR2 SNEGSKA (reference sequence). The CDR3 sequence is 13 residues long. V was cut by 3 bases and J by 10 bases, with 16 bases left in between. The DNA for the CDR3 is TGCAGTGCTAGTGCCTTAGACTTTCGGGAGCAGTTCTTC. Amino acid sequence: CSASALDFREQFF.

Details on this clonotype: A much larger clone differs by one base, so this may be a read error. The rearrangement joins TRBV7-2 to TRBJ1-3; perhaps TRBD1 as D (5 bases). Germline CDR1 SGHTA, CDR2 FQGNSA. Trimming took 1 base from V and 1 from J, leaving 14 bases between them. The CDR3 runs 17 residues. The CDR3 sequence is CASSLVGRRGSGNTIYF. In DNA, the CDR3 is TGTGCCAGCAGCTTAGTCGGCCGGAGGGGTTCTGGAAACACCATATATTTT.

This clonotype was recorded at least ten times. The CDR3, as DNA: TGTGCCAGCAGCCTGACACCCTATGGCTACACCTTC. This encodes CASSLTPYGYTF. The chain combines TRBV12-3 or TRBV12-4 with TRBJ1-2, with D unclear. This CDR3 has 12 residues. The germline V and J ends were trimmed by 6 bases and 4 bases, with 9 bases remaining between them.

At least ten counts were recorded for this clonotype. The genes are TRBV28 and TRBJ1-4, with 7 bases identical to TRBD1. The V gene's germline CDR1 is MDHEN and CDR2 SYDVKM. The CDR3 is made up of 14 amino acids. J gave up 6 bases and V 3 bases, and 4 bases lay outside the gene matches. This CDR3 reads CASSLGQGDEKLFF. DNA for the CDR3: TGTGCCAGCAGTTTGGGGCAGGGGGATGAAAAACTGTTTTTT.

V is TRBV2 and J is TRBJ2-4; weak D call: TRBD2 (5 bases). Trimming left V 8 bases short and J 6 bases short, with 11 bases between. This CDR3 region has 12 residues. The germline gives CDR1 SNHLY, CDR2 FYNNEI. CDR3 bases: TGTGCCAGCGAAGGTGGGAGAAACATTCAGTACTTC. Translated, it gives CASEGGRNIQYF.

To note about this clonotype: A much bigger clone sits one base away, suggesting this may be a read error. V gene TRBV7-2 combines with J gene TRBJ1-1; 8 bases fit TRBD1. Germline assignment: CDR1 SGHTA and CDR2 FQGNSA. Trimming at V came to 5 bases and at J to 6 bases, leaving 8 bases not matched to a gene. The CDR3 loop spans 14 amino acids. Here the CDR3 DNA reads TGTGCCAGCAGCCGCGGACAGGGAAGTCCTGAAGCTTTCTTT. Its protein is CASSRGQGSPEAFF.

The chain couples TRBV6-5 to TRBJ2-7; the D is unclear. From germline, CDR1 is MNHEY and CDR2 SVGAGI. The CDR3 is 12 residues long. V lost 11 bases to trimming and J lost 2 bases, with 13 bases between them. The CDR3 spells CAATELPYEQYF. DNA of the CDR3: TGTGCCGCGACGGAACTTCCCTACGAGCAGTACTTC.

As concerns this clonotype: Being one base from a much bigger clone, this may be a read error. The chain is built from TRBV2 and TRBJ2-5; unclear D gene. The CDR3 runs to 13 residues. CDR1 and CDR2 from the germline V gene are SNHLY and FYNNEI. The CDR3 loop reads CASGDPPLETQYF. In DNA form, the CDR3 reads TGTGCCAGCGGTGACCCCCCTCTGGAGACCCAGTACTTC.

Only a few counts were recorded for this clonotype. The chain uses TRBV6-2 or TRBV6-3 and TRBJ2-7; TRBD1 aligns across 7 bases. CDR1 is MNHEY, CDR2 SVGEGT, per germline. The CDR3 totals 16 residues. With 3 bases clipped from V and 1 base from J, the junction kept 9 bases outside the gene matches. The CDR3 is CASSYDTAGGSYEQYF. As DNA, the CDR3 is TGTGCCAGCAGTTATGATACGGCAGGGGGTTCCTACGAGCAGTACTTC.

The chain joins TRBV7-2 to TRBJ2-1, with 10 nucleotides matching TRBD1. J was trimmed by 9 bases and V by 5 bases; bases with no gene match: 13. This CDR3 has 16 amino acids. Germline V gene sequence: CDR1 SGHTA, CDR2 FQGNSA. The CDR3 nucleotides are TGTGCCAGCAGCGACCGGGACAGGGGACCCACCAGTGAGCAGTTCTTC. Translated, it gives CASSDRDRGPTSEQFF.

The table lists this clonotype with a few counts. The rearrangement uses TRBV4-1 and TRBJ1-5; no definite D call. Germline V CDR1 and CDR2: MGHRA, YSYEKL. The CDR3 is 17 residues long. Trimming stripped 0 bases from V and 2 bases from J, with 14 bases between. CDR3 DNA sequence: TGCGCCAGCAGCCAAGAGGACTTTTATGACGGCAATCAGCCCCAGCATTTT. Protein product: CASSQEDFYDGNQPQHF.

This clonotype occurred many times. The chain recombines TRBV20-1 with TRBJ2-5, with D tentatively TRBD1 (5 bases). Germline V gene sequence: CDR1 DFQATT, CDR2 SNEGSKA (reference sequence). Trimming cost V 6 bases and J 5 bases, with 19 bases left between them. The length of the CDR3 is 14 residues. The CDR3 region is CSATAGSGLETQYF. As DNA, the CDR3 is TGCAGTGCCACGGCAGGGTCCGGCTTGGAGACCCAGTACTTC.

For this clonotype: This may be a read error, as it is one base from a much larger clone. The genes are TRBV7-2 and TRBJ2-2, with D possibly matching TRBD2 (5 bases). This CDR3 spans 16 amino acids. Germline V gene sequence: CDR1 SGHTA, CDR2 FQGNSA. The CDR3 DNA reads as TGTGCCAGCAGCTTTTACCCGACTACCCGGTCCGGGGAGCTGCTTTTT. It encodes CASSFYPTTRSGELLF.

This chain uses TRBV2 with TRBJ2-1, with 11 bases identical to TRBD2. Germline V gene data show CDR1 as SNHLY and CDR2 as FYNNEI. The CDR3 has 16 residues. Trimming removed 2 bases from V and 8 bases from J; junction bases left unmatched: 8. CDR3 sequence: CASSENGGLAAYEQFF. DNA for the CDR3: TGTGCCAGCAGTGAAAATGGGGGACTAGCGGCGTATGAGCAGTTCTTC.

A few counts support this clonotype. The CDR3 coding sequence is TGTGCCAGCAGTGAATTAGGGATCATACCCCAGCATTTT. Translation: CASSELGIIPQHF. The chain links TRBV6-1 to TRBJ1-5; D is unclear. The V gene's germline CDR1 is MNHNS and CDR2 SASEGT. The V end lost 2 bases, the J end lost 10 bases, and 12 bases lay between the germline ends. The length of the CDR3 is 13 residues.

This clonotype was detected many times. The V and J genes are TRBV20-1 and TRBJ2-3, with D uncertain. This CDR3 has 11 residues. The germline V and J ends were trimmed by 6 bases and 9 bases, with 13 bases remaining between them. Germline V gene sequence: CDR1 DFQATT, CDR2 SNEGSKA (reference sequence). CDR3 DNA: TGCAGTGCCATGGGCATGCAGACGCAGTATTTT. Translated, it gives CSAMGMQTQYF.

This clonotype has a count of ten or more. The chain couples TRBV30 to TRBJ2-1; no firm D call. The CDR3 totals 8 residues. The V gene lost 7 bases and the J gene lost 9 bases, with 4 bases spanning the gap. Germline V gives CDR1 GTSNPN, CDR2 SVGIG (reference sequence). The CDR3 spells CAFGEQFF. The DNA for the CDR3 is TGTGCCTTCGGTGAGCAGTTCTTC.

This clonotype was counted a few times. V is TRBV6-1 and J is TRBJ2-7, with 7 bases lining up with TRBD2. From germline, CDR1 is MNHNS and CDR2 SASEGT. Trimming cost V 8 bases and J 3 bases; bases outside gene matches: 7. The CDR3 has 13 residues. CDR3 nucleotides: TGTGCCAGCTCCTGGGAGGGCCTCTACGAGCAGTACTTC. It translates to CASSWEGLYEQYF.

This clonotype was seen ten or more times. The chain is built from TRBV5-6 and TRBJ2-7, with D tentatively TRBD1 or TRBD2 (5 bases each). V was clipped by 4 bases and J by 1 base, with 15 bases between them. The CDR3 loop spans 15 amino acids. The germline V gene has CDR1 SGHDT and CDR2 YYEEEE. The CDR3 sequence is CASSGDGGRSYEQYF. CDR3 bases: TGTGCCAGCAGCGGGGATGGGGGAAGGTCCTACGAGCAGTACTTC. Variable domain in full (rest from reference TRBV5-6 and TRBJ2-7): DAGVTQSPTHLIKTRGQQVTLRCSPKSGHDTVSWYQQALGQGPQFIFQYYEEEERQRGNFPDRFSGHQFPNYSSELNVNALLLGDSALYLCASSGDGGRSYEQYFGPGTRLTVT.

This clonotype was counted at least ten times. V and J are TRBV12-3 or TRBV12-4 and TRBJ1-2; 7 bases match TRBD1. The CDR3 runs 15 residues. After removal of 2 bases from V and 4 bases from J, the junction contained 7 bases not matched to a gene. In DNA, the CDR3 is TGTGCCAGCAGTTTAACGACAGGGAGCGGCTATGGCTACACCTTC. It codes for CASSLTTGSGYGYTF.

In this sample, this clonotype turned up many times. This chain joins TRBV18 and TRBJ2-7; 9 nucleotides agree with TRBD1. Trimming cost V 3 bases and J 5 bases; bases outside gene matches: 8. Germline assignment: CDR1 KGHSH and CDR2 LQKENI. The CDR3 loop spans 15 amino acids. The CDR3, as DNA: TGTGCCAGCTCACCGAGCAGACAGGGGGTCGACGAGCAGTACTTC. Translation gives CASSPSRQGVDEQYF.

This clonotype occurred many times. The chain uses TRBV7-2 and TRBJ2-1, with 8 bases identical to TRBD1. This CDR3 has 13 residues. The germline CDR1 and CDR2 sequences are SGHTA and FQGNSA. After removal of 4 bases from V and 10 bases from J, the junction contained 6 bases not matched to a gene. CDR3: CASSSDRGGEQFF. As DNA, the CDR3 is TGTGCCAGCAGCTCTGACAGGGGCGGCGAGCAGTTCTTC.

This clonotype was observed many times. The chain recombines TRBV7-2 with TRBJ2-7; TRBD2 agrees at 10 bases. CDR3 length equals 15 residues. Trimming cost V 2 bases and J 3 bases; bases outside gene matches: 4. The germline gives CDR1 SGHTA, CDR2 FQGNSA. This CDR3 reads CASSLTSGAHYEQYF. The CDR3 DNA is TGTGCCAGCAGCTTAACTAGCGGGGCCCACTACGAGCAGTACTTC. Using reference TRBV7-2 and TRBJ2-7 for the parts outside the CDR3, the full variable domain is GAGVSQSPSNKVTEKGKDVELRCDPISGHTALYWYRQSLGQGLEFLIYFQGNSAPDKSGLPSDRFSAERTGGSVSTLTIQRTQQEDSAVYLCASSLTSGAHYEQYFGPGTRLTVT.

This clonotype came up a few times. V usage is TRBV6-1 and J usage is TRBJ1-2, with TRBD1 matching 7 bases. J gave up 3 bases and V 5 bases, and 6 bases lay outside the gene matches. The germline gives CDR1 MNHNS, CDR2 SASEGT. The CDR3 is 14 residues long. The CDR3 reads CASSTTGTDYGYTF. For the CDR3, the DNA is TGTGCCAGCAGTACAACCGGGACAGACTATGGCTACACCTTC.